The 5 T cell receptor beta chains presented below share a single source sample, sequenced in a study of a mutant IDH1 vaccine in newly diagnosed glioma. Specified time point: week 35, safety follow-up. What each vaccine dose contained was 300 ug of mutant IDH1 20-mer peptide, accompanied by topical imiquimod. These receptors have no identified antigens. Measured with immunoSEQ multiplex PCR; TCRdb has only the in-frame clones, and not every one. The data contain 65,000 to 85,000 clones, more than 85% of them singletons. The material sequenced was PBMCs, taken from a glioma patient whose treatment included an IDH1 peptide vaccine. The receptors come from a man aged 30 to 45 with glioma.

The V gene is TRBV18, the J gene TRBJ2-7; D ambiguous. Germline-derived CDR1 and CDR2 are KGHSH and LQKENI. V was clipped by 3 bases and J by 3 bases, with 9 bases between them. The CDR3 sequence is 13 residues long. The CDR3 sequence: CASSPPSVYEQYF. CDR3 in DNA: TGTGCCAGCTCACCCCCGTCGGTCTACGAGCAGTACTTC.

The chain couples TRBV6-5 to TRBJ1-2; D is perhaps TRBD1 (5 bases). From germline, CDR1 is MNHEY and CDR2 SVGAGI. The CDR3 runs 13 residues. With 2 bases removed from V and 3 bases from J, the gap between germline ends came to 7 bases. The CDR3 bases are TGTGCCAGCAGTTACGGGGCAGACTATGGCTACACCTTC. Its protein product is CASSYGADYGYTF.

This clone was recorded once. The gene calls are TRBV28 and TRBJ2-1, with D perhaps matching TRBD1 (6 bases). CDR3 length equals 20 residues. With 4 bases removed from V and 0 bases from J, the gap between germline ends came to 25 bases. CDR1 is MDHEN and CDR2 is SYDVKM in the germline V gene. As DNA, the CDR3 is TGTGCCAGCAGTTCCGACAGGAGATTTTTTCTTATGAGCTCCTACAATGAGCAGTTCTTC. Its translation is CASSSDRRFFLMSSYNEQFF. Filled out from reference TRBV28 and TRBJ2-1, the complete variable domain reads DVKVTQSSRYLVKRTGEKVFLECVQDMDHENMFWYRQDPGLGLRLIYFSYDVKMKEKGDIPEGYSVSREKKERFSLILESASTNQTSMYLCASSSDRRFFLMSSYNEQFFGPGTRLTVL.

This clone has only a few counts. V and J are TRBV11-2 and TRBJ2-1; the match to TRBD2 covers 15 bases. The CDR3 contains 16 residues. Germline CDR1 reads SGHAT; CDR2 reads FQNNGV. V lost 5 bases to trimming and J lost 8 bases; unmatched junction nucleotides: 7. The CDR3 is CASSPWTSGRAHEQFF. CDR3 coding DNA: TGTGCCAGCAGCCCGTGGACTAGCGGGAGGGCCCATGAGCAGTTCTTC.

In nucleotides, the CDR3 is TGTGCCAGCAGCCCAGGGACAGGGTCACCGGTAGAGACCCAGTACTTC. It codes for CASSPGTGSPVETQYF. This chain links TRBV5-6 with TRBJ2-5; 9 nucleotides agree with TRBD1. The CDR3 is 16 amino acids. The trim removed 4 bases at V and 4 bases at J, leaving 11 bases unmatched. CDR1 is SGHDT, CDR2 YYEEEE, per germline.